The present T cell receptor (beta chain) was sequenced within a study of OX40 agonist ivuxolimab in advanced cancers. About the study: Patients were given ivuxolimab, an antibody that agonizes OX40 (CD134). Previous treatment with anti-PD-1, anti-PD-L1 or anti-CTLA-4 therapy was allowed; 35% to 50% had received some.

Whole-study findings and limits: Antigen specificity of clonally expanded peripheral T cells was not established. Clonal expansion by week 6 occurred in CD4+ and CD8+ blood T cells (at 0.1 to 3.0 mg/kg).

Profiled with immunoSEQ multiplex PCR; TCRdb holds only in-frame clones, not every one. The sample yields about 72,000 clones, around nine tenths seen once. Details on this clone: Its antigen is undetermined.

This CDR3 contains 12 residues. The germline V gene has CDR1 MNHNY and CDR2 SVGAGI (reference sequence). The V gene lost 7 bases and the J gene lost 2 bases, with 8 bases spanning the gap. This sample comprised CD4+ or CD8+ T cells sorted from blood, obtained in a trial of the OX40 agonist ivuxolimab. The clonotype was recovered from an adult with an advanced solid tumor such as melanoma, head and neck, liver or kidney cancer. The chain recombines TRBV6-6 with TRBJ1-2; D not resolved. CDR3 amino acids: CASNLGNYGYTF. The CDR3 nucleotides are TGTGCCAGCAATTTGGGGAACTATGGCTACACCTTC.